This T cell receptor (beta chain) was captured in a study of T cell responses to AZD1222 COVID-19 vaccine. Study outcomes and limitations: Nearly half of spike-specific TCRs reportedly target unmutated variant regions.

A word on this clone: What it binds is not known.

TCRdb keeps only in-frame clones here, not all; method: immunoSEQ multiplex PCR. The sample includes around 90,000 clones, 80% to 90% of them seen just once. This TCR derives from an adult in good health. Sequencing was performed on peripheral blood, taken on day 0 of AZD1222 vaccination.

The CDR3 nucleotides read TGTGCCAGCAGCTTTGAGGTGAGCCCAGGACCCTACGAGCAGTACTTC. This translates into CASSFEVSPGPYEQYF. This chain links TRBV7-2 with TRBJ2-7; D remains ambiguous. Trimming pared 3 bases from V and 2 bases from J, leaving 17 bases between. The CDR3 totals 16 residues. CDR1 and CDR2 from the germline V gene are SGHTA and FQGNSA.